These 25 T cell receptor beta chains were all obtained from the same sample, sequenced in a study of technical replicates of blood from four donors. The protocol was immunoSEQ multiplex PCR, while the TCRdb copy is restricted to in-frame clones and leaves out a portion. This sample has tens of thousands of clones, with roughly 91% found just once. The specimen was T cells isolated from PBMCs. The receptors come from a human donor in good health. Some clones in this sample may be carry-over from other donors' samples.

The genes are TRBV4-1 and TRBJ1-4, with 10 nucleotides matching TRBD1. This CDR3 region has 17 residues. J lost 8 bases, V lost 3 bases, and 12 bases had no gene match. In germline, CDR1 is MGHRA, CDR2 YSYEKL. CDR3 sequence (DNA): TGCGCCAGCAGCCATCGGGACAGGGGTTTATCGGAAGAAAAACTGTTTTTT. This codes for CASSHRDRGLSEEKLFF.

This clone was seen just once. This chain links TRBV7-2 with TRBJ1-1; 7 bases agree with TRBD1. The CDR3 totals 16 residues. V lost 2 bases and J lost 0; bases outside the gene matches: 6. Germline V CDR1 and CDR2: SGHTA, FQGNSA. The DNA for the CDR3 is TGTGCCAGCAGCTTAAACTACAGGGGCATGAACACTGAAGCTTTCTTT. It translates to CASSLNYRGMNTEAFF.

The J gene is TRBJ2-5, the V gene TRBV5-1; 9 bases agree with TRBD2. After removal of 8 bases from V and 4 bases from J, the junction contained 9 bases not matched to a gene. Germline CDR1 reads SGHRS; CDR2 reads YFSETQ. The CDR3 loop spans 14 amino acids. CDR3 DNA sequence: TGCGCCAGTACGAGCGGGAGGTTGGGAGAGACCCAGTACTTC. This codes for CASTSGRLGETQYF.

The CDR3: CASSTPGLAGVHEQFF. Here the CDR3 DNA reads TGTGCCAGCAGTACCCCGGGACTAGCGGGAGTCCATGAGCAGTTCTTC. The J gene is TRBJ2-1, the V gene TRBV6-6; 14 bases match TRBD2. The CDR3 covers 16 residues. Germline assignment: CDR1 MNHNY and CDR2 SVGAGI (reference sequence). Trimming removed 5 bases from V and 8 bases from J; junction bases left unmatched: 8.

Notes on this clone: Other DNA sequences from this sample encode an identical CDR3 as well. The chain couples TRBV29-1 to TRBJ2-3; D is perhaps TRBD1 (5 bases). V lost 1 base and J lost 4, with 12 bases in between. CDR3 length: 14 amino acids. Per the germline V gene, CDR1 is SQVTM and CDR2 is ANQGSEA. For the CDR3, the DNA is TGCAGCGTTGAAGTCGGGCCAGGGTCAGATACGCAGTATTTT. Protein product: CSVEVGPGSDTQYF.

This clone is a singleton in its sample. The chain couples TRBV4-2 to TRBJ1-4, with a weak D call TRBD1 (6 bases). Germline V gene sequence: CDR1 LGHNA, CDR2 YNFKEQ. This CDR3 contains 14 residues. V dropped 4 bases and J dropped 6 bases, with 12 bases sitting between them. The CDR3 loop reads CASSPRTEDEKLFF. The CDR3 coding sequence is TGTGCCAGCAGCCCGAGGACAGAGGATGAAAAACTGTTTTTT.

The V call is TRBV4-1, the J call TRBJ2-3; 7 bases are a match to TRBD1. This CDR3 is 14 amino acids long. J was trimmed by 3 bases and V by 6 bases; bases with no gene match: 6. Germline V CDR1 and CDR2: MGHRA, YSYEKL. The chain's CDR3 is CASRDTGETDTQYF. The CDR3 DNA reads TGCGCCAGCAGGGACACAGGGGAAACAGATACGCAGTATTTT.

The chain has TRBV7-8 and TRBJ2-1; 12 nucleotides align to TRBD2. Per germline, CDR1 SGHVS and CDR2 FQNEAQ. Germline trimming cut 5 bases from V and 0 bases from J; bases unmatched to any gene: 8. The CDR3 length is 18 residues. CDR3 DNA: TGTGCCAGCAGCCTACCGACTAGCGGGGGCAACTCCTACAATGAGCAGTTCTTC. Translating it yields CASSLPTSGGNSYNEQFF.

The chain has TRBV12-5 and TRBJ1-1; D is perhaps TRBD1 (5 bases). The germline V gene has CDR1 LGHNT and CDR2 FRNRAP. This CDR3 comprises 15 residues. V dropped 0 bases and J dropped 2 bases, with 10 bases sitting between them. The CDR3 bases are TGTGCTAGTGGTTTGGTTATAGGGGCCAACACTGAAGCTTTCTTT. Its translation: CASGLVIGANTEAFF.

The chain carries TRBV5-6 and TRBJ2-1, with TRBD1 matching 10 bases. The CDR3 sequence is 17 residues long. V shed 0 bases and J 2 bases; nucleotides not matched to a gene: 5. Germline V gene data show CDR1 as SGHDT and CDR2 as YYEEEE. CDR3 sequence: CASSLGGTGEAYNEQFF. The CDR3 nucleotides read TGTGCCAGCAGCTTGGGGGGGACAGGGGAGGCCTACAATGAGCAGTTCTTC. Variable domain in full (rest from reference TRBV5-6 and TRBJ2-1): DAGVTQSPTHLIKTRGQQVTLRCSPKSGHDTVSWYQQALGQGPQFIFQYYEEEERQRGNFPDRFSGHQFPNYSSELNVNALLLGDSALYLCASSLGGTGEAYNEQFFGPGTRLTVL.

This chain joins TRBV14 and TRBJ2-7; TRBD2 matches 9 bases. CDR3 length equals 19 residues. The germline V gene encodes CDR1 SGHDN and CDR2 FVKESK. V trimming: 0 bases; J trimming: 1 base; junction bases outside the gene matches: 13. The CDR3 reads CASSQDFVVAGVVSYEQYF. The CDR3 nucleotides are TGTGCCAGCAGCCAAGATTTCGTGGTAGCGGGAGTTGTTTCCTACGAGCAGTACTTC.

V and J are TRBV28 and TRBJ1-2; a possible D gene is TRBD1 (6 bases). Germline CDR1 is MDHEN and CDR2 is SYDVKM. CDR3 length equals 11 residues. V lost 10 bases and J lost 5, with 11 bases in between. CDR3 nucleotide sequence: TGTGCCACCGGACAGAATTATGGCTACACCTTC. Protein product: CATGQNYGYTF.

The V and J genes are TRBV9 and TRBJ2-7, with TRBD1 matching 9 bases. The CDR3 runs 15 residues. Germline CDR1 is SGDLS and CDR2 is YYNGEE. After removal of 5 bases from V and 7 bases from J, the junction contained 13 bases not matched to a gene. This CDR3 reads CASSVTWTGAREQYF. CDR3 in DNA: TGTGCCAGCAGTGTTACTTGGACAGGGGCGCGGGAGCAGTACTTC.

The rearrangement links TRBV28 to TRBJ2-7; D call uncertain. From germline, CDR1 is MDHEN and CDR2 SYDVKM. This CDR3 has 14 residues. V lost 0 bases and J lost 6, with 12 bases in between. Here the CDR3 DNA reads TGTGCCAGCAGTTTATGGGTCGCGGAGAGCGAGCAGTACTTC. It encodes CASSLWVAESEQYF.

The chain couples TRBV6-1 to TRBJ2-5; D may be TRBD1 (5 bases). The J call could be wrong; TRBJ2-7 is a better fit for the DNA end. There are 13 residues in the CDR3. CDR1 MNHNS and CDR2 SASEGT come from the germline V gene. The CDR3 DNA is TGTGCCAGCAGTGTCCAGGGTCCCTACGAGCAGTACTTC. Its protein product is CASSVQGPYEQYF.

The CDR3: CAWSVRGQLSYEQYF. CDR3 nucleotides: TGTGCCTGGAGTGTACGGGGACAGCTTTCCTACGAGCAGTACTTC. The rearrangement links TRBV30 to TRBJ2-7; 7 bases are shared with TRBD1. This CDR3 has 15 amino acids. Trimming at V came to 0 bases and at J to 1 base, leaving 6 bases not matched to a gene. Germline V gene lookup returns CDR1 GTSNPN and CDR2 SVGIG (reference sequence).

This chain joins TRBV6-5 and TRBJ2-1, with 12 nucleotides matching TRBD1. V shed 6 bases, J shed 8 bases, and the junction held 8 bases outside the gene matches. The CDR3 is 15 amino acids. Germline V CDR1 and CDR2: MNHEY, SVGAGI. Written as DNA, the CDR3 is TGTGCCAGCAGACCGGGACAGGGGGCCATCTATGAGCAGTTCTTC. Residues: CASRPGQGAIYEQFF.

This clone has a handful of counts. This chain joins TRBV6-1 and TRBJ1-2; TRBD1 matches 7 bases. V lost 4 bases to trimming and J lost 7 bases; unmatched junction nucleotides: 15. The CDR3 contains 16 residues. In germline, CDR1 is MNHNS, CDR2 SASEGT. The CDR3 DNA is TGTGCCAGCAGTGGGCTGCGGGCAGGGGGGTTTTTTGGCTACACCTTC. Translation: CASSGLRAGGFFGYTF.

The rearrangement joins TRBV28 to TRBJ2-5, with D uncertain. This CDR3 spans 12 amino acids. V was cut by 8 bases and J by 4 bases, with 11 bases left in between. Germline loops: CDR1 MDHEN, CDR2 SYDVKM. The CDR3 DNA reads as TGTGCCAGCCAAGCTGGTCGAGAGACCCAGTACTTC. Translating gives CASQAGRETQYF. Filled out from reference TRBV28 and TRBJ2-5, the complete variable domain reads DVKVTQSSRYLVKRTGEKVFLECVQDMDHENMFWYRQDPGLGLRLIYFSYDVKMKEKGDIPEGYSVSREKKERFSLILESASTNQTSMYLCASQAGRETQYFGPGTRLLVL.

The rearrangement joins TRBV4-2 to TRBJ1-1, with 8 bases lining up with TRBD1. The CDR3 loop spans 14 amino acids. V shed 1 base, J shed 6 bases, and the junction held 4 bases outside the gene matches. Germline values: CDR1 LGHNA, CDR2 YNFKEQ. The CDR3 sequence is CASSQGQGIPEAFF. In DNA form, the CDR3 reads TGTGCCAGCAGCCAAGGACAGGGGATTCCTGAAGCTTTCTTT.

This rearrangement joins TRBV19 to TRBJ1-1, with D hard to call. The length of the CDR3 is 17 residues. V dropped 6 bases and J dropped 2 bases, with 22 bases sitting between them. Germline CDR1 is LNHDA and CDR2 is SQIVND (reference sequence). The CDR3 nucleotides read TGTGCCAGTAGACCGGGAGCACGACCTGGGGTTAACACTGAAGCTTTCTTT. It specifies CASRPGARPGVNTEAFF.

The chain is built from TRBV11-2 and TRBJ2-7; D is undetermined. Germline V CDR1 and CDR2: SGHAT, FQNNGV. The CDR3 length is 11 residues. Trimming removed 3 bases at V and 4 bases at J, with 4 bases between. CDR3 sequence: CASSLYYEQYF. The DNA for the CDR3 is TGTGCCAGCAGCTTGTATTACGAGCAGTACTTC.

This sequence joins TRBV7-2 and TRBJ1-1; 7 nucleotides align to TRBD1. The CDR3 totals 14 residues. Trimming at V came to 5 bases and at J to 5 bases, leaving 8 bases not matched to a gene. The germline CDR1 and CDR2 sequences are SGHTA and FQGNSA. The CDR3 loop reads CASSRDRSWTEAFF. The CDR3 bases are TGTGCCAGCAGCAGGGACAGAAGTTGGACTGAAGCTTTCTTT.

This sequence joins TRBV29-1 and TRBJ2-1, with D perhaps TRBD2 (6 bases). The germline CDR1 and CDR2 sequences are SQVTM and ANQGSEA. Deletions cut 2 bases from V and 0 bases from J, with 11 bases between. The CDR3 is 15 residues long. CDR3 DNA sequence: TGCAGCGTTGAATCGGTGGGACTCTCCTACAATGAGCAGTTCTTC. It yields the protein CSVESVGLSYNEQFF.

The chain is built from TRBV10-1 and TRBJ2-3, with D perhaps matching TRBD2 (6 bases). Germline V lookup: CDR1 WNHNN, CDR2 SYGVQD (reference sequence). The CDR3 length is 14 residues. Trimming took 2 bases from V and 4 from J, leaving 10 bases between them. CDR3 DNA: TGCGCCAGCAGTGAGGGGGGGTCCCCAGATACGCAGTATTTT. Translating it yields CASSEGGSPDTQYF.